This TCR beta chain was documented in a study of T cell repertoires in cytomegalovirus infection. The wider study: Public TCR beta signatures marked donors with CMV infection and the matching HLA.

TCRdb called the reads again in MiXCR, with one record for every CDR3 protein. The repertoire includes about 260,000 distinct CDR3 sequences, roughly 13% of them detected once, and around 9% sits in the top ten. The CDR3 sequence is 17 residues long. The germline V gene has CDR1 DFQATT and CDR2 SNEGSKA (reference sequence). Germline trimming cut 3 bases from V and 4 bases from J; bases unmatched to any gene: 11. This clonotype was counted ten times or more. Antigen unknown. Whole-study results and caveats: HLA-C-restricted CMV-specific TCR beta clonotypes were dominant in the ex vivo response. Summed frequency of public TCR beta families distinguished CMV carriers with the relevant HLA.

The sample taken for sequencing was PBMCs. This sequence was found in a human donor in good health (CMV status not recorded). Some clones in this sample may be carry-over from other donors' samples. This chain links TRBV20-1 with TRBJ2-3; 12 bases fit TRBD2. Here the CDR3 reads CSASGLAGGNRADTQYF. Written as DNA, the CDR3 is TGCAGTGCTAGTGGGCTAGCGGGAGGGAATAGGGCAGATACGCAGTATTTT.